The following is a T cell receptor beta chain sequence with its context. The data are from a study of Ad26.COV2.S vaccination and SARS-CoV-2 variants. Only in-frame clones appear in the TCRdb table, and some are missing; sequencing was by immunoSEQ multiplex PCR. The data show about 430,000 clones, 90% seen once. There are 14 residues in the CDR3. Trimming pared 1 base from V and 1 base from J, leaving 7 bases between. CDR1 and CDR2 from the germline V gene are SGHTA and FQGNSA. Treatment noted: around 19 received Ad26.COV2.S at low or high dose, single or two shots; 5 received placebo; per-sample allocation not given. Sampling was done on day 63 after the first vaccine or placebo injection.

The specimen was peripheral blood, collected in a trial of Ad26.COV2.S vaccine versus placebo. The chain links TRBV7-2 to TRBJ1-1; D not certain. The source is a person aged 18-60 years who received the Ad26.COV2.S COVID-19 vaccine or a placebo. CDR3 sequence: CASSLDPGNTEAFF. CDR3 bases: TGTGCCAGCAGCTTAGATCCGGGGAACACTGAAGCTTTCTTT.